This T cell receptor beta chain was obtained from a study of T cell repertoires in cytomegalovirus infection. Study observations and caveats: CMV-specific HLA-C-restricted TCR beta clonotypes dominated the ex vivo response.

TCRdb reanalysed the reads using MiXCR and keeps one entry per CDR3 protein. The sample carries around 490,000 distinct CDR3 sequences, 26% recorded once. The CDR3 sequence is 14 residues long. Trimming removed 0 bases at V and 6 bases at J, with 11 bases between. Regarding this clonotype: The antigen remains unidentified.

The V and J genes are TRBV12-3 or TRBV12-4 and TRBJ1-1, with D possibly matching TRBD1 (5 bases). This TCR derives from a human donor in good health (CMV status not recorded). Some clones in this sample may be carry-over from other donors' samples. The sequenced material came from PBMCs. CDR3 in DNA: TGTGCCAGCAGTTTAGCCGGCAGGGTCCCTGAAGCTTTCTTT. It codes for CASSLAGRVPEAFF.